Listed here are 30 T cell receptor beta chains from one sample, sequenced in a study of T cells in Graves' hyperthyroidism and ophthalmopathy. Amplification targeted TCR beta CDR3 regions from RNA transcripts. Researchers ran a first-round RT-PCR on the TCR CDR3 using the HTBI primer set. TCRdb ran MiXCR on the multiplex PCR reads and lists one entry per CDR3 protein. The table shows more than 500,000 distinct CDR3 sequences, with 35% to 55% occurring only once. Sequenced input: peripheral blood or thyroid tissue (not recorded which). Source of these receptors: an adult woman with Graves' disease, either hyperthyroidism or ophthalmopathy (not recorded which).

The CDR3 DNA follows: TGTGCCATCAGTGAGGAGGGGGGGCCTCAGCCCCAGCATTTT. This gives the protein CAISEEGGPQPQHF. This chain joins TRBV10-3 and TRBJ1-5; D possibly corresponds to TRBD1 (6 bases). Germline assignment: CDR1 ENHRY and CDR2 SYGVKD. V was pared by 2 bases and J by 6 bases, with 11 bases between. CDR3 length: 14 amino acids.

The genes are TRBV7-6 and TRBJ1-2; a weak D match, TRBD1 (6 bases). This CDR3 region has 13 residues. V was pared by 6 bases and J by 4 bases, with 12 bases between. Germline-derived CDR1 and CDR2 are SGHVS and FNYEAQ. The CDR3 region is CASSSGTPYGYTF. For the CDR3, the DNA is TGTGCCAGCAGTTCTGGGACACCCTATGGCTACACCTTC.

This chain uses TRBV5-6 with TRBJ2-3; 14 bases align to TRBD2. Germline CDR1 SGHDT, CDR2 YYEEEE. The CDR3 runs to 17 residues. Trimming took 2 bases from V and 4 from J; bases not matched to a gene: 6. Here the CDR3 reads CASSFGTSGRKSDTQYF. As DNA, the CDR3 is TGTGCCAGCAGCTTCGGGACTAGCGGGAGAAAGTCAGATACGCAGTATTTT.

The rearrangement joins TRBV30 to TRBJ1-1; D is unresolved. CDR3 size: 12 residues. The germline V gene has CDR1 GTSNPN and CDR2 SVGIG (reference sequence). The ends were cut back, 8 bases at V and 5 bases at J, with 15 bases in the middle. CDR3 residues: CAGMTPSTEAFF. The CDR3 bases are TGTGCCGGCATGACTCCCTCGACTGAAGCTTTCTTT.

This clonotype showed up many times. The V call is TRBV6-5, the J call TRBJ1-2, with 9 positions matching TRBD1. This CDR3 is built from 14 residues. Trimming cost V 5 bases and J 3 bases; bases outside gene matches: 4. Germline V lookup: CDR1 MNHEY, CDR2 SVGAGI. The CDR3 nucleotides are TGTGCCAGCAGTATGGGACAGGGCCACTATGGCTACACCTTC. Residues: CASSMGQGHYGYTF.

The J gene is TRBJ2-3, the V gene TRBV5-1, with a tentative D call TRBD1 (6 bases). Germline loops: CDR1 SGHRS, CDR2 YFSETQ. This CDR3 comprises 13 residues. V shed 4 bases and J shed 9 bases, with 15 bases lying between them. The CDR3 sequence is CASSISQGWTQYF. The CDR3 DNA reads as TGCGCCAGCAGCATATCCCAGGGGTGGACGCAGTATTTT.

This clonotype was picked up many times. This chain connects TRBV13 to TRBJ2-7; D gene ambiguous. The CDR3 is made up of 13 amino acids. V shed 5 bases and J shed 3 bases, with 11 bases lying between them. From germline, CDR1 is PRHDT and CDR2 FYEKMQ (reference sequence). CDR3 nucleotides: TGTGCCAGCAGCCCTAACGGAGTCTACGAGCAGTACTTC. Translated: CASSPNGVYEQYF.

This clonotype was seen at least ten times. The CDR3 spells CASRTGLGDQPQHF. CDR3 DNA sequence: TGCGCCAGCAGGACAGGGTTGGGGGATCAGCCCCAGCATTTT. This chain links TRBV5-1 with TRBJ1-5, with 7 bases lining up with TRBD1. V trimming: 5 bases; J trimming: 5 bases; junction bases outside the gene matches: 7. The CDR3 covers 14 residues. Germline V CDR1 and CDR2: SGHRS, YFSETQ.

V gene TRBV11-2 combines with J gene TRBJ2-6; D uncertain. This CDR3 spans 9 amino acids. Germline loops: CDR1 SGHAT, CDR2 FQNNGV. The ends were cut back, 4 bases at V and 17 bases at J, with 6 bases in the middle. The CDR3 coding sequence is TGTGCCAGCAGCTATCCCGTGACTTTC. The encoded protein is CASSYPVTF.

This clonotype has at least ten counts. The CDR3 here is CASSAPKTGGIYEQYF. The CDR3 region has the DNA TGTGCCAGCAGCGCCCCGAAGACAGGGGGCATCTACGAGCAGTACTTC. The genes are TRBV9 and TRBJ2-7, with 10 bases matching TRBD1. Germline V lookup: CDR1 SGDLS, CDR2 YYNGEE. This CDR3 is built from 16 residues. V dropped 3 bases and J dropped 3; count of bases not matched to a gene: 9.

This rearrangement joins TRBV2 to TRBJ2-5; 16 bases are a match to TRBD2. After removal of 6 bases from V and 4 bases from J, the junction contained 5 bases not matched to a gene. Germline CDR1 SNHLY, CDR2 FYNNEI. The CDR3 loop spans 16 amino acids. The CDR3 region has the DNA TGTGCCAGCAGGGCGGGGACTAGCGGGAGGGGAGAGACCCAGTACTTC. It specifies CASRAGTSGRGETQYF. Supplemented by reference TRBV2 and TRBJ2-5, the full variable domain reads EPEVTQTPSHQVTQMGQEVILRCVPISNHLYFYWYRQILGQKVEFLVSFYNNEISEKSEIFDDQFSVERPDGSNFTLKIRSTKLEDSAMYFCASRAGTSGRGETQYFGPGTRLLVL.

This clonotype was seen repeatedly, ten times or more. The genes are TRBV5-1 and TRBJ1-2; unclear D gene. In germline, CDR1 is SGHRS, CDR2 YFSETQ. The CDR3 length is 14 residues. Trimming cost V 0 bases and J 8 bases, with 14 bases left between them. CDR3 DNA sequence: TGCGCCAGCAGCTTGGCCGCCGGGCCGGGGGGCTACACCTTC. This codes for CASSLAAGPGGYTF.

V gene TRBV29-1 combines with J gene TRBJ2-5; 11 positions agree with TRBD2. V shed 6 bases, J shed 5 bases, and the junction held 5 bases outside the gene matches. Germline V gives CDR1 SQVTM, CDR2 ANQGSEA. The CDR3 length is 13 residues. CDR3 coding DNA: TGCAGCGTCCCCCTAGCGGGAGGTGAGACCCAGTACTTC. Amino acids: CSVPLAGGETQYF.

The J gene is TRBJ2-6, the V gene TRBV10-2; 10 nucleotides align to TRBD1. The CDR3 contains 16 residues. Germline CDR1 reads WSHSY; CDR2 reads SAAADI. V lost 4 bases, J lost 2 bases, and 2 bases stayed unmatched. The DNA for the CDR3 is TGCGCCAGCAGTGCCGGACAGGGGGCTGGGGCCAACGTCCTGACTTTC. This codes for CASSAGQGAGANVLTF.

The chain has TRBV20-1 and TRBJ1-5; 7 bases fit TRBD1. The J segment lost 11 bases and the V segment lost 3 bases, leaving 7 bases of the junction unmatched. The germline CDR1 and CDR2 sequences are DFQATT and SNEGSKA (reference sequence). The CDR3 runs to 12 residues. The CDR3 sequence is CSASGDRGSQHF. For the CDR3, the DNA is TGCAGTGCTAGTGGGGACAGAGGATCCCAGCATTTT.

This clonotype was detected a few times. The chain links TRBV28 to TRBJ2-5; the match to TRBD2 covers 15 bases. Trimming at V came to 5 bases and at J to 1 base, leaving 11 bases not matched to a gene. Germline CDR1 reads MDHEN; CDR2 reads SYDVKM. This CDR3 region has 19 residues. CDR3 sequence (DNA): TGTGCCAGCAGTAATGCAGGACTAGCGGGAGGGGGAACCCAAGAGACCCAGTACTTC. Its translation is CASSNAGLAGGGTQETQYF.

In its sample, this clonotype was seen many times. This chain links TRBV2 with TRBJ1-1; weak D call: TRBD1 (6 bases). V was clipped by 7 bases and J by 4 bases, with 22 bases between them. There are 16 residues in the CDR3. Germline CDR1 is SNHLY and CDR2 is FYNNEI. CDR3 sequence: CASMGGMRGQGTEAFF. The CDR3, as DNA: TGTGCCAGCATGGGGGGTATGCGGGGGCAGGGCACTGAAGCTTTCTTT.

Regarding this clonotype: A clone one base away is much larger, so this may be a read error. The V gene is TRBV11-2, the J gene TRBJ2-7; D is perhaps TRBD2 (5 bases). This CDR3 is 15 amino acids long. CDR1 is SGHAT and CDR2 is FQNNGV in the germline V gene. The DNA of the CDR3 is TGTGCCAGCAGCTTTACTAGATTCAGTGGCTACGAGCAGTGCTTC. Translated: CASSFTRFSGYEQCF.

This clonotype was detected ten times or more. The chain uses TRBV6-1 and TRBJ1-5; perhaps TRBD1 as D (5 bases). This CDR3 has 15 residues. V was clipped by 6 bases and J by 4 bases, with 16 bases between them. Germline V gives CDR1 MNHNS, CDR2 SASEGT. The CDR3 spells CASREIDRPNQPQHF. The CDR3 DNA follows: TGTGCCAGCAGAGAGATTGACAGACCTAATCAGCCCCAGCATTTT.

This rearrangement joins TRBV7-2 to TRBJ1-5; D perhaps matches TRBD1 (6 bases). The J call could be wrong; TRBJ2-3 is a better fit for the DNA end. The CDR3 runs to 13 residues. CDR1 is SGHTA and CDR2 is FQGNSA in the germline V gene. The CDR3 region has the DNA TGTGCCAGCAGCTTAGCGCAGGGGGATACGCAGTATTTT. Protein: CASSLAQGDTQYF.

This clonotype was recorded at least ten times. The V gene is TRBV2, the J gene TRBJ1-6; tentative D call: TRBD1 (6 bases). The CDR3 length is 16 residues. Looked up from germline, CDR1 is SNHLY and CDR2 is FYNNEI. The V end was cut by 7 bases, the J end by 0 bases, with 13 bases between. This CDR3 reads CASKPQGSSYNSPLHF. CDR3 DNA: TGTGCCAGCAAGCCGCAGGGGAGCTCCTATAATTCACCCCTCCACTTT.

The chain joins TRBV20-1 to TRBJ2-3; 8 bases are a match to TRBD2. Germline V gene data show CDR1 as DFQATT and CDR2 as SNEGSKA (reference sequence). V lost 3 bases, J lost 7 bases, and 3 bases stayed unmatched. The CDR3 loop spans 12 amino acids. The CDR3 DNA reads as TGCAGTGCTAGCGGGAGGGCGAATACGCAGTATTTT. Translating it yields CSASGRANTQYF.

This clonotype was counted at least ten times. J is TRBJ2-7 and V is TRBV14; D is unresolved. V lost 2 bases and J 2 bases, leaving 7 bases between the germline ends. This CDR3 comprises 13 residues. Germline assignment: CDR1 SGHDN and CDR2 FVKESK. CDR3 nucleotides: TGTGCCAGCAGCCAACTCGTGGCCTACGAGCAGTACTTC. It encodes CASSQLVAYEQYF.

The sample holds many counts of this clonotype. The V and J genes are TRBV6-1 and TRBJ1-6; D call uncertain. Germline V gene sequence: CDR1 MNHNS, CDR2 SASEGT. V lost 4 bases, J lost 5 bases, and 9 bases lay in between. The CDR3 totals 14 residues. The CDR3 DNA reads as TGTGCCAGCAGTGTTCGGACCGATAATTCACCCCTCCACTTT. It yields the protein CASSVRTDNSPLHF.

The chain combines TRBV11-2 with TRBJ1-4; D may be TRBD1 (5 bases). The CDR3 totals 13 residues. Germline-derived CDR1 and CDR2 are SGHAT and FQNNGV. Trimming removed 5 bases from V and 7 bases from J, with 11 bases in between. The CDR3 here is CASSIQDGEKLFF. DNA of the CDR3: TGTGCCAGCAGCATACAGGACGGTGAAAAACTGTTTTTT.

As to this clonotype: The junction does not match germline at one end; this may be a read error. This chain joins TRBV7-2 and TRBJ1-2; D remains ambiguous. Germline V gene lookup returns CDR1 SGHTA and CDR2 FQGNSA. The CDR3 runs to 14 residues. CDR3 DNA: TGTGCCAGCAGTTTAGACACCAGTCCTCAAGGCTACACCTTC. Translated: CASSLDTSPQGYTF.

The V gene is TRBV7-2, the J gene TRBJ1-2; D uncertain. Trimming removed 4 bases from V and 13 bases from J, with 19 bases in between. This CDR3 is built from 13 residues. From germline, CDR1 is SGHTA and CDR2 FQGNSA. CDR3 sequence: CASSCTGPVKSTF. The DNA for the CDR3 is TGTGCCAGCAGCTGCACCGGGCCAGTCAAAAGCACCTTC.

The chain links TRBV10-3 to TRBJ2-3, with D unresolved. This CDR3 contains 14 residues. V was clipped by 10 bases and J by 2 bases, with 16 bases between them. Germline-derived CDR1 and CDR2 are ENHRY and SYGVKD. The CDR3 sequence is CATAGSGSTDTQYF. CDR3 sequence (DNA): TGTGCCACCGCCGGCTCCGGTTCCACAGATACGCAGTATTTT.

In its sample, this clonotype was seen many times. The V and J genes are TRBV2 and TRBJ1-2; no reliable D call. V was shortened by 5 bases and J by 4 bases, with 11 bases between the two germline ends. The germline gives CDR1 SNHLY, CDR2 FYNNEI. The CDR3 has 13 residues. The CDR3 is CASSLTDAYGYTF. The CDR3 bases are TGTGCCAGCAGTCTGACTGATGCCTATGGCTACACCTTC.

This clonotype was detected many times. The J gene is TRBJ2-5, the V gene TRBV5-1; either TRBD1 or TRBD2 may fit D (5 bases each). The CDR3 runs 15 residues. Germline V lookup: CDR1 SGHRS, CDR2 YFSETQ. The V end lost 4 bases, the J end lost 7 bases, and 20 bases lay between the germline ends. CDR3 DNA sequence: TGCGCCAGCAGCCCCTCCCGGGACCCCGGGTGGACCCAGTACTTC. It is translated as CASSPSRDPGWTQYF.